The entry below describes one T cell receptor beta chain. The antigen remains unidentified. The CDR3 is 15 residues long. The germline gives CDR1 SNHLY, CDR2 FYNNEI. V lost 4 bases, J lost 6 bases, and 16 bases lay in between. The record originates from a study of shared clonotypes between healthy human individuals. Regarding the study as a whole: What naive subsets generally showed was a larger estimated richness than memory subsets showed. Among a handful of donors, approximately 5% of naive CD4 clonotypes were found in common.

Deep-level assay runs were performed. Measured with immunoSEQ multiplex PCR; TCRdb has only the in-frame clones, and not every one. The sample includes roughly 2.6 million clones, about 92% of them seen just once. Sequenced input: naive CD4+ T cells sorted from blood. This sample's subset: CD45RA+ positively selected. This clonotype originated in a man aged 18-30 years in good health. The chain links TRBV2 to TRBJ2-1; D possibly corresponds to TRBD2 (5 bases). This CDR3 reads CASSVASHPSNEQFF. The DNA for the CDR3 is TGTGCCAGCAGTGTGGCTAGCCACCCGTCCAATGAGCAGTTCTTC.